This TCR beta chain was profiled in a study of a mutant IDH1 vaccine in newly diagnosed glioma. For the study at large: Eight vaccine doses were administered to patients at weeks 1, 3, 5, 7, 11, 15, 19 and 23. Treated patients had a mean age of approximately 40 years and an approximately 60% male, around 38% female split.

Worth noting for this clone: The antigen is not known.

Profiling relied on immunoSEQ multiplex PCR, and the TCRdb table lists in-frame clones only, not all of them. The table shows about 27,000 clones, with 65% to 80% occurring only once. The time point was: week 5, during vaccination. The investigators gave 300 ug of mutant IDH1 20-mer peptide in each vaccine dose, together with topical imiquimod. V was clipped by 4 bases and J by 6 bases, with 17 bases between them. Looked up from germline, CDR1 is SGHKS and CDR2 is YYEKEE (reference sequence). This CDR3 is 15 amino acids long. The TCR sequence derives from a man in his forties or fifties with glioma. Some clones in this sample may be carry-over from other donors' samples. The sequences come from PBMCs, collected from a glioma patient whose treatment included an IDH1 peptide vaccine. The chain links TRBV5-5 to TRBJ1-5; unclear D gene. The CDR3 protein is CASSPGPEEGQPQHF. Written as DNA, the CDR3 is TGTGCCAGCAGCCCCGGGCCTGAGGAGGGTCAGCCCCAGCATTTT.